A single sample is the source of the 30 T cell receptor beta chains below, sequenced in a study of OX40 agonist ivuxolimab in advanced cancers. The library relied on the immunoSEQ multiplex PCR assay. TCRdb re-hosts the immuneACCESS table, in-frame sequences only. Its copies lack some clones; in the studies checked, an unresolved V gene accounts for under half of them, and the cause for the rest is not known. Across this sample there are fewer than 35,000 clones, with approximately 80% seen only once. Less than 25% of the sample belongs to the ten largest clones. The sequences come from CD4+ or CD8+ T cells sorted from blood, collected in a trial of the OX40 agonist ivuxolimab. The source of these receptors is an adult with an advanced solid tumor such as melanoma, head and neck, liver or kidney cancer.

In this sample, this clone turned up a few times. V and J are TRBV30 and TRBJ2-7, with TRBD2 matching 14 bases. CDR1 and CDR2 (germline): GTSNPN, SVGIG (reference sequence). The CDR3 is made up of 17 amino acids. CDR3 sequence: CARHPATSGGGSYEQYF. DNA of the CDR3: TGTGCAAGGCACCCCGCGACTAGCGGGGGGGGGAGCTACGAGCAGTACTTC.

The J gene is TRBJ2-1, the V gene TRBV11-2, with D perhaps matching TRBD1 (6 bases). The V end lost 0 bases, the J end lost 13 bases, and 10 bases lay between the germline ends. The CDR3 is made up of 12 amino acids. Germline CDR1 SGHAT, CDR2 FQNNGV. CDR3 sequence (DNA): TGTGCCAGCAGCTTAGACAGGGGCAGTCAGTTCTTC. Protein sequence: CASSLDRGSQFF.

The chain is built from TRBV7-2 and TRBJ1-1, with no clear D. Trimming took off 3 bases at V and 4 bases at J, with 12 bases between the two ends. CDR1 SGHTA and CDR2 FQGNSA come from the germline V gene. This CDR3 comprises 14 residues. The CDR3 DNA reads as TGTGCCAGCAGCTTCCGGGCGCGGGGCACTGAAGCTTTCTTT. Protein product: CASSFRARGTEAFF.

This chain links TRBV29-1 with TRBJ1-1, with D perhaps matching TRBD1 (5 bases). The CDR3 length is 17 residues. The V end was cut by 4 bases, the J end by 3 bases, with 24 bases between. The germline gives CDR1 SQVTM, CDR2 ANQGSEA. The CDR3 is CSVASRGRDPGDTEAFF. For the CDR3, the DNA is TGCAGCGTTGCCTCCCGGGGCAGGGATCCGGGGGACACTGAAGCTTTCTTT.

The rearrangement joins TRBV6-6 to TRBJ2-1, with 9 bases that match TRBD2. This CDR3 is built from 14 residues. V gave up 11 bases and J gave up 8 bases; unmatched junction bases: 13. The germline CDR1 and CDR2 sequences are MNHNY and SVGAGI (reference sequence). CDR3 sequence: CAVQNSGRGDEQFF. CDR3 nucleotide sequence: TGTGCCGTCCAGAATAGCGGGAGAGGAGATGAGCAGTTCTTC.

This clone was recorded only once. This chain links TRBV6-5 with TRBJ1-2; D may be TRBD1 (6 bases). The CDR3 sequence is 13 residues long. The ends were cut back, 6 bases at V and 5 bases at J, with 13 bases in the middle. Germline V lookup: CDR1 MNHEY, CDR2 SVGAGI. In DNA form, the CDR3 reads TGTGCCAGCAGCCAAGGACAGCGGTATGGCTACACCTTC. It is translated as CASSQGQRYGYTF.

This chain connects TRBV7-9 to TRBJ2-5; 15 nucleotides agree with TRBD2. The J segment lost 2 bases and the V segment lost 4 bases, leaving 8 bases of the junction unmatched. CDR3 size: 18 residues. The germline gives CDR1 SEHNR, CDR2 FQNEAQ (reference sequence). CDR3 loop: CASSSGTSGGQLQETQYF. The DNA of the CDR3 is TGTGCCAGCAGCTCCGGGACTAGCGGGGGGCAACTACAAGAGACCCAGTACTTC.

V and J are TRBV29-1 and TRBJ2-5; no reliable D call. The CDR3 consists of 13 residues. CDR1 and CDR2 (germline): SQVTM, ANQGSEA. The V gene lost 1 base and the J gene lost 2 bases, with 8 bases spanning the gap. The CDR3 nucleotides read TGCAGCGTTGAAGGGAACAGACAAGAGACCCAGTACTTC. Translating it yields CSVEGNRQETQYF.

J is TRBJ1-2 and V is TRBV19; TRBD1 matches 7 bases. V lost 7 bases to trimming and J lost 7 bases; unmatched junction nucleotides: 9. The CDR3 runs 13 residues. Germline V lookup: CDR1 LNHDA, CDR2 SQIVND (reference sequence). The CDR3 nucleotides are TGTGCCAGTAATCCGACAGGGAACGGTGGCTACACCTTC. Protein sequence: CASNPTGNGGYTF.

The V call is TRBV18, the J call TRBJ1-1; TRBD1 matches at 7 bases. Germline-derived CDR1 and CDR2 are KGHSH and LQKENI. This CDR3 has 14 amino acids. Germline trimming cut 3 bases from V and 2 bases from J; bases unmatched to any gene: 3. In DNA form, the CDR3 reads TGTGCCAGCTCACCGGGACAGAGTAACACTGAAGCTTTCTTT. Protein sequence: CASSPGQSNTEAFF. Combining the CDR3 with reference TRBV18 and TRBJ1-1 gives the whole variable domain NAGVMQNPRHLVRRRGQEARLRCSPMKGHSHVYWYRQLPEEGLKFMVYLQKENIIDESGMPKERFSAEFPKEGPSILRIQQVVRGDSAAYFCASSPGQSNTEAFFGQGTRLTVV.

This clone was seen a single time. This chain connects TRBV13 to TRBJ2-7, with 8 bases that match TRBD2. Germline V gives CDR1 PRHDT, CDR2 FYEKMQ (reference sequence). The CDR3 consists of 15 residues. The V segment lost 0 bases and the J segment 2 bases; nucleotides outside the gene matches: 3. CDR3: CASSLGRGGTYEQYF. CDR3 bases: TGTGCCAGCAGCTTAGGCCGGGGGGGGACCTACGAGCAGTACTTC.

The CDR3 DNA follows: TGTGCCAGCAGCTTGATACCCTACGGTGAGCAGTTCTTC. Encoded protein: CASSLIPYGEQFF. The chain employs TRBV5-5 and TRBJ2-1; D is unclear. The CDR3 has 13 residues. Germline V gene data show CDR1 as SGHKS and CDR2 as YYEKEE (reference sequence). Trimming took 1 base from V and 9 from J, leaving 11 bases between them.

Here the CDR3 reads CASSVGDLLSGEKLFF. CDR3 nucleotides: TGTGCCAGCAGCGTAGGGGATTTGCTTTCGGGGGAAAAACTGTTTTTT. The chain combines TRBV9 with TRBJ1-4; unclear D gene. CDR1 and CDR2 (germline): SGDLS, YYNGEE. This CDR3 comprises 16 residues. V was pared by 0 bases and J by 8 bases, with 17 bases between.

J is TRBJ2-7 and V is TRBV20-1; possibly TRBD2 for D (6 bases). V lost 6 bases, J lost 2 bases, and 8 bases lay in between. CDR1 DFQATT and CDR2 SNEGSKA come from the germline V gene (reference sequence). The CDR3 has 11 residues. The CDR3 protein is CSAGGPYEQYF. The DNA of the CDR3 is TGCAGTGCGGGGGGTCCCTACGAGCAGTACTTC.

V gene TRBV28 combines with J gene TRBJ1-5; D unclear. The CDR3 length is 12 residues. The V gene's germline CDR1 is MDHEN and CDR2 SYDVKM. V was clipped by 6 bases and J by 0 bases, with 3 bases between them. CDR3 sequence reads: CASSTSNQPQHF. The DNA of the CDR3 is TGTGCCAGCAGCACTAGCAATCAGCCCCAGCATTTT.

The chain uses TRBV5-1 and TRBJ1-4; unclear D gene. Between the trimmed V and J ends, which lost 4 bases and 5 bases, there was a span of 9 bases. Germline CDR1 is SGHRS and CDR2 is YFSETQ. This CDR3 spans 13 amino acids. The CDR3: CASSGGRNEKLFF. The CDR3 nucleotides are TGCGCCAGCAGCGGAGGGCGGAATGAAAAACTGTTTTTT. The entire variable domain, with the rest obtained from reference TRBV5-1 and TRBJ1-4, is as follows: KAGVTQTPRYLIKTRGQQVTLSCSPISGHRSVSWYQQTPGQGLQFLFEYFSETQRNKGNFPGRFSGRQFSNSRSEMNVSTLELGDSALYLCASSGGRNEKLFFGSGTQLSVL.

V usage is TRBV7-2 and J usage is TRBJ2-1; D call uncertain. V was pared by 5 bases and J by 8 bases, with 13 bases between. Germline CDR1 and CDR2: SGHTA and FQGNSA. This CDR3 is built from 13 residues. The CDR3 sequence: CASSLLILDEQFF. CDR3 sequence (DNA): TGTGCCAGCAGCCTCCTGATTCTAGATGAGCAGTTCTTC.

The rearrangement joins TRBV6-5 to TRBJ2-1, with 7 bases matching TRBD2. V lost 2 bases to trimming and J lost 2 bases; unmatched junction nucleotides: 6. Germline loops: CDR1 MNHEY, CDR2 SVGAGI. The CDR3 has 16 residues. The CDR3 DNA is TGTGCCAGCAGTTACGGCGGGAGAAGGCCCTACAATGAGCAGTTCTTC. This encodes CASSYGGRRPYNEQFF.

The CDR3 here is CAGGTDYYEQYF. The DNA of the CDR3 is TGTGCCGGAGGGACAGACTACTACGAGCAGTACTTC. The V and J genes are TRBV2 and TRBJ2-7; D is possibly TRBD1 (7 bases). CDR1 is SNHLY, CDR2 FYNNEI, per germline. Trimming removed 11 bases from V and 3 bases from J, with 14 bases in between. The CDR3 contains 12 residues.

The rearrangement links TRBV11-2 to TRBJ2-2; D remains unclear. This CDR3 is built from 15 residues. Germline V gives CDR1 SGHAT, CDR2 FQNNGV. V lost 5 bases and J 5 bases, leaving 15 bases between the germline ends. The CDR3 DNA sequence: TGTGCCAGCAGCCCCGGTGTCTCAGAAACCGGGGAGCTGTTTTTT. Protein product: CASSPGVSETGELFF.

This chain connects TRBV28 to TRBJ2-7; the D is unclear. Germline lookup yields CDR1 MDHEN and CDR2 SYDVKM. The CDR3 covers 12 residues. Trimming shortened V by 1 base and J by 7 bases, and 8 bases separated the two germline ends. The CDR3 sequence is CASSLYSSEQYF. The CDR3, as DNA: TGTGCCAGCAGTTTATATTCCTCTGAGCAGTACTTC.

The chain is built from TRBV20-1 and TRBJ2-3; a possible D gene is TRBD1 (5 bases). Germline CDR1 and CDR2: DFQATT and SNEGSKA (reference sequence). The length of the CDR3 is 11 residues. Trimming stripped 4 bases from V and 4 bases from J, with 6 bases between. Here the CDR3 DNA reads TGCAGTGCTACCAGGGCAGATACGCAGTATTTT. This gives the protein CSATRADTQYF.

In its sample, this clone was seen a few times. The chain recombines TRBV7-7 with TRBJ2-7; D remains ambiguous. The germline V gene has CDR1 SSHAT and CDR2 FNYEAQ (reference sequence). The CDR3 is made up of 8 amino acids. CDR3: CVRYEQYF. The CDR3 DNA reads TGTGTCCGGTACGAGCAGTACTTC.

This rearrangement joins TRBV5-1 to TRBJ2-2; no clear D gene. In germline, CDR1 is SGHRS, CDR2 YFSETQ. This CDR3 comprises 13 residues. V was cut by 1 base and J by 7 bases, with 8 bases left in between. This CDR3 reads CASSLIGSGELFF. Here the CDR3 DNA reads TGCGCCAGCAGCTTGATAGGAAGCGGGGAGCTGTTTTTT.

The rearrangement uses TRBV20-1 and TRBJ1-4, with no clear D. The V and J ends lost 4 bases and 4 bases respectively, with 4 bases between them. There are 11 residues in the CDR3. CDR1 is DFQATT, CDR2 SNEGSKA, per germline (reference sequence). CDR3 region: CSATLNEKLFF. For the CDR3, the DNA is TGCAGTGCTACTCTTAATGAAAAACTGTTTTTT.

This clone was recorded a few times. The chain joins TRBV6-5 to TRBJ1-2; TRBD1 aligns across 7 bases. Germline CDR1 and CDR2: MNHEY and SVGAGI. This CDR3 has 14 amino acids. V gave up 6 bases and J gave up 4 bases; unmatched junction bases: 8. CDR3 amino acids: CASRARDSLYGYTF. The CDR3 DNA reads TGTGCCAGCAGAGCCCGGGACAGCCTCTATGGCTACACCTTC.

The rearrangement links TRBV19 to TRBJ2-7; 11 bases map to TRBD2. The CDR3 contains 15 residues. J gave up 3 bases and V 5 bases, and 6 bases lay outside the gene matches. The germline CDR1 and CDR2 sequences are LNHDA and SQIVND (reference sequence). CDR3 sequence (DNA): TGTGCCAGTAGTCATGGGACTAGCGGACTCTACGAGCAGTACTTC. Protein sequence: CASSHGTSGLYEQYF.

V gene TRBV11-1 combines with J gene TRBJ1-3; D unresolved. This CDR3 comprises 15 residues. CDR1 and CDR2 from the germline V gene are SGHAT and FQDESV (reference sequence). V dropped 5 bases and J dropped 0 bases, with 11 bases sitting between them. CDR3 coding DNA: TGTGCCAGCAGCGGCCTCGGGTTCTCTGGAAACACCATATATTTT. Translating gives CASSGLGFSGNTIYF.

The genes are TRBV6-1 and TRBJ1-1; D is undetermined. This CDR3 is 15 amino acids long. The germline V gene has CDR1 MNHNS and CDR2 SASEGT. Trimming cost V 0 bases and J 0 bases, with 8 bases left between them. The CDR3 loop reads CASSEATAMNTEAFF. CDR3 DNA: TGTGCCAGCAGTGAAGCGACGGCGATGAACACTGAAGCTTTCTTT.

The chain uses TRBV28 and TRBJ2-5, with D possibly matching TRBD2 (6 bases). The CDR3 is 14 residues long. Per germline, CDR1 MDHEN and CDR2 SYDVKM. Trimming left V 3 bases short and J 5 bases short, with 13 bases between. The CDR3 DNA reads TGTGCCAGCAGTTTTAGTCCAGGGAGGGAGACCCAGTACTTC. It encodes CASSFSPGRETQYF.